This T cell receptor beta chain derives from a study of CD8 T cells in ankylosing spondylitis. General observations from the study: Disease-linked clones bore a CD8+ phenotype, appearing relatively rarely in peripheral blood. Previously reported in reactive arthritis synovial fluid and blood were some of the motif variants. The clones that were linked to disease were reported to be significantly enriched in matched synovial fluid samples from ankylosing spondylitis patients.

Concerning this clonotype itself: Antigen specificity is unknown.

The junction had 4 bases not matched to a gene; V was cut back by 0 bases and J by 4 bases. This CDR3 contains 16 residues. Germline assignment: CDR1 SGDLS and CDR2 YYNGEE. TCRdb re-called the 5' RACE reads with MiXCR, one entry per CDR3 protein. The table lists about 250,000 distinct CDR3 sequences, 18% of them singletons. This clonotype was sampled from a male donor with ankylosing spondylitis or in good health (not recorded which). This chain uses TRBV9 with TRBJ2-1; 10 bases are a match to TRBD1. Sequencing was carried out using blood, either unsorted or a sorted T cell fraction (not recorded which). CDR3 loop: CASSVDGQGGYNEQFF. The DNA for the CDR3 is TGTGCCAGCAGCGTAGACGGACAGGGGGGGTACAATGAGCAGTTCTTC.